The 30 T cell receptor beta chains below all came from one sample that was sequenced in a study of blood T cell repertoires in COVID-19. Only in-frame clones appear in the TCRdb table, and some are missing; sequencing was by immunoSEQ multiplex PCR. The sample carries fewer than 50,000 clones, roughly 82% recorded once. Source material: peripheral blood. Receptors were obtained from a human donor in a cohort sampled during active COVID-19.

V is TRBV5-6 and J is TRBJ2-1; D is possibly TRBD2 (5 bases). V was shortened by 4 bases and J by 12 bases, with 11 bases between the two germline ends. Looked up from germline, CDR1 is SGHDT and CDR2 is YYEEEE. CDR3 length equals 11 residues. This CDR3 is CASSRGSLQFF. The CDR3 coding sequence is TGTGCCAGCAGCCGGGGAAGTTTGCAGTTCTTC. The entire variable domain, with the rest obtained from reference TRBV5-6 and TRBJ2-1, is as follows: DAGVTQSPTHLIKTRGQQVTLRCSPKSGHDTVSWYQQALGQGPQFIFQYYEEEERQRGNFPDRFSGHQFPNYSSELNVNALLLGDSALYLCASSRGSLQFFGPGTRLTVL.

This chain links TRBV7-8 with TRBJ2-7, with a weak D call TRBD2 (5 bases). The V gene lost 2 bases and the J gene lost 7 bases, with 12 bases spanning the gap. The CDR3 runs to 13 residues. The germline V gene has CDR1 SGHVS and CDR2 FQNEAQ. This CDR3 is CASSLPGSGEQYF. The CDR3 nucleotides read TGTGCCAGCAGCTTACCGGGGTCAGGAGAGCAGTACTTC.

The gene calls are TRBV5-8 and TRBJ2-6; 10 bases fit TRBD2. Germline assignment: CDR1 SGHTS and CDR2 YDEGEE. V gave up 7 bases and J gave up 2 bases; unmatched junction bases: 3. The CDR3 covers 15 residues. This CDR3 is CASGLAGAGANVLTF. CDR3 in DNA: TGTGCCAGCGGTCTAGCGGGAGCTGGGGCCAACGTCCTGACTTTC.

The table lists this clone with a few counts. The genes are TRBV6-5 and TRBJ2-5; D perhaps matches TRBD2 (6 bases). V was trimmed by 6 bases and J by 4 bases, leaving 9 bases between them. This CDR3 is 12 amino acids long. Germline values: CDR1 MNHEY, CDR2 SVGAGI. The chain's CDR3 is CASRGGGETQYF. The CDR3 nucleotides are TGTGCCAGCAGGGGGGGAGGAGAGACCCAGTACTTC.

This chain joins TRBV7-2 and TRBJ1-2; 8 bases fit TRBD1. In germline, CDR1 is SGHTA, CDR2 FQGNSA. V lost 7 bases and J lost 9; bases outside the gene matches: 10. The CDR3 spans 13 residues. In nucleotides, the CDR3 is TGTGCCAGCACTACAGGACAGGGTAGGCGCTACACCTTC. Its translation is CASTTGQGRRYTF.

The J gene is TRBJ2-1, the V gene TRBV7-3; 9 bases fit TRBD2. V lost 5 bases and J lost 1; bases outside the gene matches: 6. Germline V gene sequence: CDR1 SGHTA, CDR2 FQGTGA. This CDR3 is built from 16 residues. The CDR3 DNA is TGTGCCAGCAGCCCGCGGGAGGGCCTTTCCTACAATGAGCAGTTCTTC. It encodes CASSPREGLSYNEQFF.

This clone has only one observation. The J gene is TRBJ2-2, the V gene TRBV6-1; 10 bases are a match to TRBD2. The V and J ends lost 3 bases and 5 bases, in that order; junction bases with no gene match: 9. Germline lookup yields CDR1 MNHNS and CDR2 SASEGT. The CDR3 covers 17 residues. CDR3 loop: CASSDGVSGRRTGELFF. The CDR3, as DNA: TGTGCCAGCAGTGATGGGGTTAGCGGGAGGCGGACCGGGGAGCTGTTTTTT.

This chain connects TRBV5-1 to TRBJ2-3, with TRBD2 identical over 14 bases. Losses at the gene ends were 4 bases for V and 5 bases for J; bases not matched to a gene: 3. Germline assignment: CDR1 SGHRS and CDR2 YFSETQ. The CDR3 contains 15 residues. This CDR3 is CASSAGLAGEDTQYF. For the CDR3, the DNA is TGCGCCAGCAGCGCGGGACTAGCGGGGGAAGATACGCAGTATTTT.

The chain employs TRBV5-1 and TRBJ2-3, with 7 bases aligning to TRBD2. The CDR3 totals 16 residues. Germline V lookup: CDR1 SGHRS, CDR2 YFSETQ. V trimming: 5 bases; J trimming: 0 bases; junction bases outside the gene matches: 9. CDR3 residues: CASRDPAGASTDTQYF. The CDR3 coding sequence is TGCGCCAGCAGGGACCCGGCGGGAGCTAGCACAGATACGCAGTATTTT.

This chain links TRBV11-3 with TRBJ2-5, with D unresolved. Germline CDR1 and CDR2: SGHNT and YENEEA. The CDR3 extends over 13 amino acids. V was clipped by 5 bases and J by 1 base, with 8 bases between them. Here the CDR3 reads CASSTQVQETQYF. DNA of the CDR3: TGTGCCAGCAGCACCCAGGTCCAAGAGACCCAGTACTTC.

The chain combines TRBV11-2 with TRBJ2-2, with TRBD2 identical over 10 bases. Germline values: CDR1 SGHAT, CDR2 FQNNGV. V gave up 5 bases and J gave up 4 bases; unmatched junction bases: 7. The CDR3 totals 16 residues. The CDR3 DNA reads TGTGCCAGCAGCCTTTGGACTAGCGGCACCACCGGGGAGCTGTTTTTT. Protein: CASSLWTSGTTGELFF.

The chain recombines TRBV10-3 with TRBJ2-5; TRBD2 matches at 11 bases. The ends lost 7 bases at V and 5 bases at J; junction bases unmatched: 9. The CDR3 loop spans 15 amino acids. Germline V gives CDR1 ENHRY, CDR2 SYGVKD. The DNA for the CDR3 is TGTGCCATCACCCCGGTAGCGGGAGGGCGCGAGACCCAGTACTTC. It codes for CAITPVAGGRETQYF.

The chain links TRBV12-3 or TRBV12-4 to TRBJ2-1; D is unclear. Trimming stripped 6 bases from V and 0 bases from J, with 6 bases between. The CDR3 length is 13 residues. CDR3 region: CASRVSSYNEQFF. In DNA, the CDR3 is TGTGCCAGCAGGGTTAGCTCCTACAATGAGCAGTTCTTC.

This clone was recorded only once. V is TRBV2 and J is TRBJ2-5, with D possibly matching TRBD2 (6 bases). The CDR3 has 14 residues. The V gene's germline CDR1 is SNHLY and CDR2 FYNNEI. V was trimmed by 8 bases and J by 5 bases, leaving 18 bases between them. The CDR3, as DNA: TGTGCCAGCGGCGGGACCTCGCGACGGGAGACCCAGTACTTC. Amino acid sequence: CASGGTSRRETQYF.

The V call is TRBV12-3 or TRBV12-4, the J call TRBJ1-1, with 8 bases that match TRBD1. The CDR3 is 13 amino acids. The ends lost 6 bases at V and 4 bases at J; junction bases unmatched: 4. Written as DNA, the CDR3 is TGTGCCAGCAGCGCGGACAGGGCCACTGAAGCTTTCTTT. As protein: CASSADRATEAFF.

The genes are TRBV19 and TRBJ2-2; maybe TRBD2 (6 bases). The ends were cut back, 5 bases at V and 0 bases at J, with 19 bases in the middle. CDR1 and CDR2 (germline): LNHDA, SQIVND (reference sequence). The CDR3 totals 18 residues. The CDR3 DNA reads as TGTGCCAGTAGTCAACAACCTAGCGAGACAGCGAACACCGGGGAGCTGTTTTTT. Amino acid sequence: CASSQQPSETANTGELFF.

This clone was observed a single time. This chain connects TRBV6-2 or TRBV6-3 to TRBJ2-7, with 9 bases matching TRBD2. The CDR3 loop spans 15 amino acids. V dropped 7 bases and J dropped 4; count of bases not matched to a gene: 11. Germline values: CDR1 MNHEY, CDR2 SVGEGT. The CDR3 sequence is CASTPGTSLYYEQYF. CDR3 nucleotide sequence: TGTGCCAGCACCCCCGGGACTAGCCTATATTACGAGCAGTACTTC.

The rearrangement uses TRBV30 and TRBJ2-5; D gene unclear. V gave up 5 bases and J gave up 5 bases, with 12 bases separating them. In germline, CDR1 is GTSNPN, CDR2 SVGIG (reference sequence). This CDR3 spans 12 amino acids. DNA for the CDR3: TGTGCCTGGGCTCGCGGAAGGGAGACCCAGTACTTC. Translation gives CAWARGRETQYF.

V usage is TRBV11-2 and J usage is TRBJ2-1, with 9 bases that match TRBD2. Looked up from germline, CDR1 is SGHAT and CDR2 is FQNNGV. The CDR3 extends over 16 amino acids. Trimming took 2 bases from V and 3 from J; bases not matched to a gene: 5. Here the CDR3 DNA reads TGTGCCAGCAGCTTAACTGGCGGGAGGGGCTACAATGAGCAGTTCTTC. This gives the protein CASSLTGGRGYNEQFF. The full variable domain, with the rest looked up from reference TRBV11-2 and TRBJ2-1, is EAGVAQSPRYKIIEKRQSVAFWCNPISGHATLYWYQQILGQGPKLLIQFQNNGVVDDSQLPKDRFSAERLKGVDSTLKIQPAKLEDSAVYLCASSLTGGRGYNEQFFGPGTRLTVL.

This clone was seen more than once but under ten times. The chain carries TRBV5-6 and TRBJ2-1, with 8 bases identical to TRBD2. CDR1 and CDR2 from the germline V gene are SGHDT and YYEEEE. This CDR3 has 15 amino acids. The CDR3 loop reads CASQAGAGGLNEQFF. The CDR3 coding sequence is TGTGCTTCACAGGCCGGGGCGGGAGGACTCAATGAGCAGTTCTTC.

The rearrangement uses TRBV28 and TRBJ1-6, with D perhaps matching TRBD1 (6 bases). Germline lookup yields CDR1 MDHEN and CDR2 SYDVKM. V lost 3 bases and J lost 6, with 15 bases in between. The CDR3 length is 16 residues. DNA for the CDR3: TGTGCCAGCAGTTTGGGGGCGGGTTTCCTTAATTCACCCCTCCACTTT. Amino acid sequence: CASSLGAGFLNSPLHF.

The rearrangement joins TRBV5-1 to TRBJ2-1; D is perhaps TRBD2 (5 bases). V shed 3 bases and J shed 0 bases, with 10 bases lying between them. CDR3 length: 15 residues. Germline-derived CDR1 and CDR2 are SGHRS and YFSETQ. The CDR3 region has the DNA TGCGCCAGCAGCTACGACGGGAACTCCTACAATGAGCAGTTCTTC. Residues: CASSYDGNSYNEQFF.

The V call is TRBV20-1, the J call TRBJ2-1, with TRBD2 matching 9 bases. Losses at the gene ends were 3 bases for V and 7 bases for J; bases not matched to a gene: 7. The CDR3 extends over 14 amino acids. The germline V gene has CDR1 DFQATT and CDR2 SNEGSKA (reference sequence). The DNA for the CDR3 is TGCAGTGCTAGTTTCAGCGGGAGGCTTAATGAGCAGTTCTTC. This gives the protein CSASFSGRLNEQFF.

The chain carries TRBV4-3 and TRBJ1-5, with unresolved D. V was clipped by 0 bases and J by 3 bases, with 9 bases between them. The CDR3 is 15 residues long. The germline CDR1 and CDR2 sequences are LGHNA and YSLEER. The CDR3 region is CASSQDLTTNQPQHF. The CDR3 nucleotides read TGCGCCAGCAGCCAAGATCTAACCACCAATCAGCCCCAGCATTTT.

The chain has TRBV12-3 or TRBV12-4 and TRBJ2-7; TRBD2 matches 8 bases. V lost 6 bases and J lost 2; bases outside the gene matches: 3. This CDR3 has 13 residues. The CDR3 region is CASSNGGAYEQYF. CDR3 DNA: TGTGCCAGCAGCAACGGGGGGGCCTACGAGCAGTACTTC.

This clone was detected a few times. The chain carries TRBV11-3 and TRBJ2-6, with 10 bases lining up with TRBD1. The J segment lost 3 bases and the V segment lost 4 bases, leaving 3 bases of the junction unmatched. Germline values: CDR1 SGHNT, CDR2 YENEEA. The CDR3 consists of 16 residues. CDR3 sequence (DNA): TGTGCCAGCAGCTGGACAGGGGGTTATGGGGCCAACGTCCTGACTTTC. Translation gives CASSWTGGYGANVLTF.

The chain employs TRBV19 and TRBJ1-4, with a tentative D call TRBD1 (5 bases). This CDR3 has 14 amino acids. V was pared by 7 bases and J by 5 bases, with 14 bases between. Germline V gene data show CDR1 as LNHDA and CDR2 as SQIVND (reference sequence). Here the CDR3 reads CASTRGSINEKLFF. The DNA of the CDR3 is TGTGCCAGTACTAGGGGCAGCATAAATGAAAAACTGTTTTTT.

The CDR3 nucleotides read TGTGCCAGCAATCTGGGGAGAGTGTATGGCTACACCTTC. Translating gives CASNLGRVYGYTF. J is TRBJ1-2 and V is TRBV28; D unresolved. Germline CDR1 MDHEN, CDR2 SYDVKM. The V gene lost 7 bases and the J gene lost 5 bases, with 14 bases spanning the gap. The CDR3 runs to 13 residues.

This chain joins TRBV2 and TRBJ2-7, with a weak D call TRBD1 (6 bases). Trimming pared 1 base from V and 0 bases from J, leaving 10 bases between. Germline V gene sequence: CDR1 SNHLY, CDR2 FYNNEI. The CDR3 length is 15 residues. DNA of the CDR3: TGTGCCAGCAGTGAAGGACAGGTATACTCCTACGAGCAGTACTTC. Its translation: CASSEGQVYSYEQYF. The variable domain in full, with the rest retrieved from reference TRBV2 and TRBJ2-7, is EPEVTQTPSHQVTQMGQEVILRCVPISNHLYFYWYRQILGQKVEFLVSFYNNEISEKSEIFDDQFSVERPDGSNFTLKIRSTKLEDSAMYFCASSEGQVYSYEQYFGPGTRLTVT.

V is TRBV3-1 (or the pseudogene TRBV3-2) and J is TRBJ2-7; D unresolved. The ends were cut back, 7 bases at V and 7 bases at J, with 11 bases in the middle. Germline V gene data show CDR1 as LGHDT and CDR2 as YNNKEL (reference sequence). CDR3 length equals 11 residues. Here the CDR3 DNA reads TGTGCCAGCAATGACCTCGGGGAGCAGTACTTC. This sequence encodes CASNDLGEQYF.